This is a list of T cell receptor beta chains from one sample in a study of blood T cell repertoires in COVID-19. The data were produced by immunoSEQ multiplex PCR, yet TCRdb's version contains in-frame clones alone and is incomplete. This sample yields about 75,000 clones, of which under 90% are seen a single time; approximately 2.5% belongs to the top ten. The sequenced material came from peripheral blood. The origin of the receptors is a human donor in a cohort sampled during active COVID-19. The CDR3 runs from the conserved cysteine through the conserved F or W. The D gene is left open where the match is weak. Rows may omit the clone size; those that give it use once, few, many or a size class.

len	v_gene	abundance	d_gene	j_gene	CDR3nt	CDR3aa
12	TRBV11-1	NA	NA	TRBJ2-7	TGTGCCAGCAGCTTAGATCGGTACGAGCAGTACTTC	CASSLDRYEQYF
15	TRBV7-2	NA	TRBD2	TRBJ2-7	TGTGCCAGCAGCGAGACTAGCGGAAATACCTACGAGCAGTACTTC	CASSETSGNTYEQYF
15	TRBV10-3	NA	TRBD2	TRBJ2-3	TGTGCCATCAGTTGGACTAGCGGGGGGACAGATACGCAGTATTTT	CAISWTSGGTDTQYF
16	TRBV7-2	NA	TRBD1	TRBJ2-7	TGTGCCAGCAGCATGACCGTGGGGACAGGCCTCTACGAGCAGTACTTC	CASSMTVGTGLYEQYF
17	TRBV9	NA	TRBD1	TRBJ1-3	TGTGCCAGCAGCGGGCCGGGACAGGGTGTAACTGGAAACACCATATATTTT	CASSGPGQGVTGNTIYF
13	TRBV7-2	once	TRBD1	TRBJ2-7	TGTGCCAGCAGCTGGGACAGGACTAACGAGCAGTACTTC	CASSWDRTNEQYF
16	TRBV5-4	NA	NA	TRBJ2-3	TGTGCCAGCAGCTTGGGGGGGCTCCAAGGCGCAGATACGCAGTATTTT	CASSLGGLQGADTQYF
14	TRBV27	NA	TRBD1	TRBJ2-5	TGTGCCAGCAGCCCGACAGGGCCGCAAGAGACCCAGTACTTC	CASSPTGPQETQYF
15	TRBV4-2	few	NA	TRBJ1-1	TGTGCCAGCAGCCAGGACCCACAGGGACCCGATGAAGCTTTCTTT	CASSQDPQGPDEAFF
16	TRBV5-4	NA	TRBD2	TRBJ2-3	TGTGCCAGCAGCCCTACCCGGGGGAGGGCCGGAGATACGCAGTATTTT	CASSPTRGRAGDTQYF
14	TRBV25-1	NA	NA	TRBJ2-7	TGTGCCAGCACTTCCCGGGCGGGATCCTACGAGCAGTACTTC	CASTSRAGSYEQYF
13	TRBV4-1	NA	TRBD1	TRBJ1-2	TGCGCCAGCTCCGAGACAGGGACTGGTGGCTACACCTTC	CASSETGTGGYTF
14	TRBV5-5	NA	NA	TRBJ1-2	TGTGCCAGCAGCCCACGGGGAGTGAACTATGGCTACACCTTC	CASSPRGVNYGYTF
13	TRBV10-3	NA	NA	TRBJ1-6	TGTGCCACGGGGGTGGGGAATAATTCACCCCTCCACTTT	CATGVGNNSPLHF
13	TRBV19	NA	NA	TRBJ1-1	TGTGCCAGTAGTATCGGCAGGGATACTGAAGCTTTCTTT	CASSIGRDTEAFF
13	TRBV4-3	NA	NA	TRBJ1-1	TGCGCCAGCAGCTCTCAGGGAGGAACTGAAGCTTTCTTT	CASSSQGGTEAFF
14	TRBV19	NA	NA	TRBJ1-4	TGTGCCAGTAGTCACTGGGAGGCTGGGGAAAAACTGTTTTTT	CASSHWEAGEKLFF
13	TRBV20-1	NA	NA	TRBJ1-2	TGCAGTGCTAGTGCAGAAACTAACTATGGCTACACCTTC	CSASAETNYGYTF
16	TRBV20-1	NA	TRBD2	TRBJ2-3	TGCAGTGCGAGTGGGTTAGCGGGGGTTCGCACAGATACGCAGTATTTT	CSASGLAGVRTDTQYF
15	TRBV6-5	NA	NA	TRBJ2-1	TGTGCCAGCAGTACCCGCAGGGACTCCTACAATGAGCAGTTCTTC	CASSTRRDSYNEQFF
17	TRBV5-5	NA	NA	TRBJ1-5	TGTGCCAGCAGCTTGGCCTTATGGGACAATAGCAATCAGCCCCAGCATTTT	CASSLALWDNSNQPQHF
16	TRBV3-1/TRBV3-2	NA	TRBD1	TRBJ1-4	TGTGCCAGCAGCCTAGGACAGGGGGCAACTAATGAAAAACTGTTTTTT	CASSLGQGATNEKLFF
16	TRBV19	NA	TRBD2	TRBJ2-1	TGTGCCAGTAGTATTTGGAGCGGGAGCTCCTACAATGAGCAGTTCTTC	CASSIWSGSSYNEQFF
13	TRBV27	NA	NA	TRBJ1-5	TGTGCCAGCAGTTTGAGGTTGGGTCAGCCCCAGCATTTT	CASSLRLGQPQHF
13	TRBV6-5	few	TRBD2	TRBJ2-5	TGTGCCACCCTAAAGCGGGGGGTAGAGACCCAGTACTTC	CATLKRGVETQYF
16	TRBV27	NA	TRBD2	TRBJ2-1	TGTGCCAGCAGTCCAGGACTAGCGCCTGGCTACAATGAGCAGTTCTTC	CASSPGLAPGYNEQFF
15	TRBV5-4	NA	NA	TRBJ1-2	TGTGCCAGCAGCCTATCAGGTGAACCTAACTATGGCTACACCTTC	CASSLSGEPNYGYTF
19	TRBV5-6	NA	TRBD2	TRBJ2-1	TGTGCCAGCAGCCTGACAGGGGTAATAGCGGGAGGCCTCTACAATGAGCAGTTCTTC	CASSLTGVIAGGLYNEQFF
15	TRBV14	NA	NA	TRBJ2-3	TGTGCCAGCAGCCAACTAGCGAGGAGCACAGATACGCAGTATTTT	CASSQLARSTDTQYF